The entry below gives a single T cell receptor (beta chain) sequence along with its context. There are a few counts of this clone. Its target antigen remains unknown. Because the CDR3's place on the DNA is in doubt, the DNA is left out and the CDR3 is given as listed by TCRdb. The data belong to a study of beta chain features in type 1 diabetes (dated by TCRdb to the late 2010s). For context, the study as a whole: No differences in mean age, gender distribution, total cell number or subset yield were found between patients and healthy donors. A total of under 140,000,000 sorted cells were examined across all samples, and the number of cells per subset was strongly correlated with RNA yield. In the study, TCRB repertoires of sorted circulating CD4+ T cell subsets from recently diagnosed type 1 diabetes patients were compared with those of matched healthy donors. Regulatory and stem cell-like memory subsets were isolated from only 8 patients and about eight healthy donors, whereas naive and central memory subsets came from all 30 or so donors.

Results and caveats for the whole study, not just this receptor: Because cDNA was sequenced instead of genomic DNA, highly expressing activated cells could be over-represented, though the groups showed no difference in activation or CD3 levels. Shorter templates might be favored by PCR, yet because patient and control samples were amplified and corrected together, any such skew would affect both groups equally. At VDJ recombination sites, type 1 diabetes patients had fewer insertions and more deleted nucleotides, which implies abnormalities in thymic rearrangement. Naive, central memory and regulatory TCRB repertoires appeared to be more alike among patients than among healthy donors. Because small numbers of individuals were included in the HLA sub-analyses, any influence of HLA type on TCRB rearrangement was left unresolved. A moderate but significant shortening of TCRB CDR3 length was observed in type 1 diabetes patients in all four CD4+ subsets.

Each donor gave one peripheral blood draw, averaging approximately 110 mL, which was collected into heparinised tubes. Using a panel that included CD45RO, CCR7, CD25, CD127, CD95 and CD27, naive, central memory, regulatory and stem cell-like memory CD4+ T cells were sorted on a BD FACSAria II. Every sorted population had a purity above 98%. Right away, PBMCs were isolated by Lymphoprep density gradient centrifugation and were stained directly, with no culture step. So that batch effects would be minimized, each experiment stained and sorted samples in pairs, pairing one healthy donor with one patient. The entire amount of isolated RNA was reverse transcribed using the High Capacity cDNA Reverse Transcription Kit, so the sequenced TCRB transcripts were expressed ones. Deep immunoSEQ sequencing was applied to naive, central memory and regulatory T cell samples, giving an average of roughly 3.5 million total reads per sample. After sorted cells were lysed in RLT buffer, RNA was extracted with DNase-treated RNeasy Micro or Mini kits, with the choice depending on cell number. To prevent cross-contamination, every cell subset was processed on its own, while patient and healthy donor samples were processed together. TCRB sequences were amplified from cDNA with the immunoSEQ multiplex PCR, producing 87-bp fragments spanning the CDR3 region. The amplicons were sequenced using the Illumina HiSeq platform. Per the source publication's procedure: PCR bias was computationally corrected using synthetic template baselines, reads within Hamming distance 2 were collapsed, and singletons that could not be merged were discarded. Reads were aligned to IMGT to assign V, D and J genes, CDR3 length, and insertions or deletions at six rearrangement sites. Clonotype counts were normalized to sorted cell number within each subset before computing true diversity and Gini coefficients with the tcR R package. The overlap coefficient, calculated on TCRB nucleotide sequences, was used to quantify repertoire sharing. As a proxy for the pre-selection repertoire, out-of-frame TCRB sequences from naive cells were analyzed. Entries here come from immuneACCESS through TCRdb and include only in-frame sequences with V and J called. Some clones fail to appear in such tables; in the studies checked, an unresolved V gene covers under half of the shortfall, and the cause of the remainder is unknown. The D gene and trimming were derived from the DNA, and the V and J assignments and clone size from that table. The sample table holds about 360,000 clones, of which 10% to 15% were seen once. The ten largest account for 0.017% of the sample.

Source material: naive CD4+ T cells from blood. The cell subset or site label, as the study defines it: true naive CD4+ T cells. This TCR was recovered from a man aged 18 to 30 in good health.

The CDR3 sequence is CASSSSGFLYGYTF. The chain is assembled from TRBV28 and TRBJ1-2. Per the germline V gene, MDHEN is the CDR1 and SYDVKM is the CDR2. There are 14 amino acids in the CDR3, from cysteine to phenylalanine inclusive.